This T cell receptor beta chain is drawn from a study of Ad26.COV2.S vaccination and SARS-CoV-2 variants. Study information: Sample donor was a member of the COV1001 Ad26.COV2.S trial arm.

Treatment given: around 19 received Ad26.COV2.S at low or high dose, single or two shots; roughly five received placebo; per-sample allocation not given. Samples were taken on day 63 after the first vaccine or placebo injection. Regarding the study as a whole: The study found higher spike-specific TCR breadth in vaccine than placebo recipients. Researchers cautioned that TCR breadth and depth analyses may have underestimated total T cell responses.

The table came from immunoSEQ multiplex PCR; TCRdb's copy has only in-frame clones and leaves some out. The table records about 400,000 clones, about 83% of them present only once. In the case of this clone: Antigen: not known.

The CDR3 length is 16 residues. The V and J ends lost 5 bases and 5 bases, in that order; junction bases with no gene match: 6. Germline V CDR1 and CDR2: SEHNR, FQNEAQ (reference sequence). Sequencing was performed on peripheral blood, taken in a trial of Ad26.COV2.S vaccine versus placebo. This rearrangement joins TRBV7-9 to TRBJ2-5; 15 bases line up with TRBD2. The clonotype comes from a person aged 18 to 65 who received the Ad26.COV2.S COVID-19 vaccine or a placebo. The CDR3 DNA sequence: TGTGCCAGCAGCCCGGGACTAGCGGGGGGCCCGGAGACCCAGTACTTC. Translation: CASSPGLAGGPETQYF.